This T cell receptor beta chain was profiled in a study of Ad26.COV2.S vaccination and SARS-CoV-2 variants. Study-level background: Donor was in the COV1001 Ad26.COV2.S trial arm. Recipients of Ad26.COV2.S got it intramuscularly, once or twice 56 days apart. Study conclusions and caveats: Vaccine recipients showed a spike-specific TCR breadth that was higher than in placebo recipients.

V lost 2 bases, J lost 7 bases, and 15 bases lay in between. Germline V gives CDR1 SGHKS, CDR2 YYEKEE (reference sequence). The CDR3 extends over 14 amino acids. A word on this clone: Antigen: not known.

The data were produced by immunoSEQ multiplex PCR, yet TCRdb's version contains in-frame clones alone and is incomplete. Here the sample spans hundreds of thousands of clones, more than 70% being singletons. Sample treatment: approximately 18 received Ad26.COV2.S at low or high dose, single or two shots; about 5 received placebo; per-sample allocation not given. At day 63 after the first vaccine or placebo injection, samples were drawn. An Ad26 vector was used to express Wuhan-strain SARS-CoV-2 spike as the vaccine. The sample was peripheral blood, taken in a trial of Ad26.COV2.S vaccine versus placebo. V is TRBV5-5 and J is TRBJ1-1, with D possibly TRBD1 on 5 matching bases. This receptor was taken from a person between 18 and 65 years old who received the Ad26.COV2.S COVID-19 vaccine or a placebo. CDR3 protein: CASSLAEDRGEAFF. CDR3 DNA sequence: TGTGCCAGCAGCTTAGCAGAGGATAGGGGTGAAGCTTTCTTT.